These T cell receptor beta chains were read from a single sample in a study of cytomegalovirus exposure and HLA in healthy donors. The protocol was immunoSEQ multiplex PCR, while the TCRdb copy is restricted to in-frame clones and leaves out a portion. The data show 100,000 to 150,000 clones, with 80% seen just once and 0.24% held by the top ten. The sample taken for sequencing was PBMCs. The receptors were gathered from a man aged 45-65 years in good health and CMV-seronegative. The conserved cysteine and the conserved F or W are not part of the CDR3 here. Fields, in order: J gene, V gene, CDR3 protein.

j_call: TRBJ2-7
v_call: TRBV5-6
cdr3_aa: ASSSSGSYEQY

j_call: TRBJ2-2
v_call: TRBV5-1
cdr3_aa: ASSLGASESTGELF

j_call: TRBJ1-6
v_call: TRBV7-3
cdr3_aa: APPAPRSESSYNSPLH

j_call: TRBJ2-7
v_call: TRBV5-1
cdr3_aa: ASSLRTGESYEQY

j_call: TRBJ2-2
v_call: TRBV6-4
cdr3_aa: ASSPGDTGELF

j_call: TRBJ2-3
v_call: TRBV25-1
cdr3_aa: ASTGTRTSYTDTQY

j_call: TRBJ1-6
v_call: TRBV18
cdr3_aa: ASSPRQLDRKGSPLH

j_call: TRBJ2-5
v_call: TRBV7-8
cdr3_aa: ASSFDSQETQY

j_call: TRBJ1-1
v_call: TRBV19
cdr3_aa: ASSSRGTPVPEAF

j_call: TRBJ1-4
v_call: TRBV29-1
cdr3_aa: SVAGTGTGSEKLF

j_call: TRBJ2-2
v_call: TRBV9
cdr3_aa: ASSGTSLNTGELF

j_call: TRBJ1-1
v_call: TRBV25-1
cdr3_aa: ASSEIDRGEAF